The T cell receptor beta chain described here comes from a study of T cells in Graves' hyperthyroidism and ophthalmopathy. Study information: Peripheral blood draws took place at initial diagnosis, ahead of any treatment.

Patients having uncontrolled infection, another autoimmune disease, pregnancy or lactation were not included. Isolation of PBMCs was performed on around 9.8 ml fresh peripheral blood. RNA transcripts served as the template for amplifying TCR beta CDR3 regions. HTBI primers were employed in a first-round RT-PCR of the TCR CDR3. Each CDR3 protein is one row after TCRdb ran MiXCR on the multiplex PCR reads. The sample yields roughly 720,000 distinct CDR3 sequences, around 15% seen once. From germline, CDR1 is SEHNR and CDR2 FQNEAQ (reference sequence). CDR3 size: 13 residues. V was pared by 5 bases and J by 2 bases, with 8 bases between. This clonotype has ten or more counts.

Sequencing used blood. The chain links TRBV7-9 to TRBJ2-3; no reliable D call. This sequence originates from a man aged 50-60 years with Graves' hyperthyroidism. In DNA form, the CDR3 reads TGTGCCAGCAGCCTAGGAGTCACAGATACGCAGTATTTT. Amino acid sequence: CASSLGVTDTQYF.